The 16 T cell receptor beta chains in this list originate from one sample, sequenced in a study of T cell responses to AZD1222 COVID-19 vaccine. Repertoires were generated with immunoSEQ multiplex PCR, while TCRdb's copy carries only in-frame clones and drops some. The sample shows about 140,000 clones, over 90% of them seen only once. This material consisted of peripheral blood, taken on day 0 of MenACWY control vaccination. These TCRs come from an adult in good health.

The chain uses TRBV6-5 and TRBJ1-2, with D possibly matching TRBD1 (6 bases). This CDR3 is 11 amino acids long. V lost 7 bases to trimming and J lost 6 bases, with 9 bases between them. Germline CDR1 and CDR2: MNHEY and SVGAGI. The CDR3 DNA follows: TGTGCCAGCAAGAGGGGGGATGGCTACACCTTC. Its translation: CASKRGDGYTF.

The genes are TRBV28 and TRBJ1-1; TRBD1 agrees at 9 bases. The CDR3 spans 13 residues. The germline CDR1 and CDR2 sequences are MDHEN and SYDVKM. V gave up 6 bases and J gave up 1 base; unmatched junction bases: 0. The CDR3 here is CASRTGGNTEAFF. The CDR3 DNA sequence: TGTGCCAGCAGGACAGGGGGGAACACTGAAGCTTTCTTT.

Concerning this clone: An end of the junction does not agree with germline; a read error may underlie this. The chain links TRBV7-9 to TRBJ2-1; D possibly matches TRBD1 or TRBD2 (5 bases each). The CDR3 is 16 residues long. Germline V gene data show CDR1 as SEHNR and CDR2 as FQNEAQ (reference sequence). The CDR3 nucleotides read TGCGCAACGACCTCTTCCGGGGCCAGCTCCTACAATGAGCAGTTCTTC. Protein sequence: CATTSSGASSYNEQFF.

The chain employs TRBV4-2 and TRBJ1-2, with D hard to call. The CDR3 extends over 14 amino acids. Trimming took off 4 bases at V and 7 bases at J, with 16 bases between the two ends. Germline-derived CDR1 and CDR2 are LGHNA and YNFKEQ. The CDR3 bases are TGTGCCAGCAGCCTGATCGGCCCAGGCGGTGGCTACACCTTC. Protein product: CASSLIGPGGGYTF.

The chain recombines TRBV2 with TRBJ1-5; D gene ambiguous. Trimming pared 8 bases from V and 2 bases from J, leaving 13 bases between. There are 14 residues in the CDR3. Per the germline V gene, CDR1 is SNHLY and CDR2 is FYNNEI. In DNA, the CDR3 is TGTGCCAGCTGTTATGGCTCCGGCAATCAGCCCCAGCATTTT. The encoded protein is CASCYGSGNQPQHF.

This chain connects TRBV28 to TRBJ1-6; D is uncertain. Germline V gene data show CDR1 as MDHEN and CDR2 as SYDVKM. Trimming left V 5 bases short and J 10 bases short, with 9 bases between. This CDR3 region has 12 residues. As DNA, the CDR3 is TGTGCCAGCAGTCCCCAGTGGTCACCCCTCCACTTT. Translated: CASSPQWSPLHF.

The chain joins TRBV5-6 to TRBJ2-1, with D possibly being TRBD1 (6 bases). The V gene's germline CDR1 is SGHDT and CDR2 YYEEEE. The CDR3 totals 16 residues. The V end lost 3 bases, the J end lost 2 bases, and 15 bases lay between the germline ends. CDR3 coding DNA: TGTGCCAGCAGCTCGAACCAGGGGATCACCTACAATGAGCAGTTCTTC. The encoded protein is CASSSNQGITYNEQFF.

This sequence joins TRBV27 and TRBJ1-1; D call uncertain. This CDR3 is built from 14 residues. V was pared by 2 bases and J by 5 bases, with 12 bases between. Germline V gene data show CDR1 as MNHEY and CDR2 as SMNVEV (reference sequence). The CDR3, as DNA: TGTGCCAGCAGTTTAGGGCTGGGAATGACTGAAGCTTTCTTT. Amino acids: CASSLGLGMTEAFF.

The rearrangement joins TRBV24-1 to TRBJ2-1; D is uncertain. V lost 1 base and J lost 7, with 10 bases in between. Germline CDR1 reads KGHDR; CDR2 reads SFDVKD. This CDR3 region has 14 residues. Here the CDR3 reads CATSDFSDTNEQFF. The CDR3 DNA reads as TGTGCCACCAGTGATTTCTCCGACACAAATGAGCAGTTCTTC.

This sequence joins TRBV19 and TRBJ1-4, with TRBD1 identical over 8 bases. The CDR3 sequence is 18 residues long. Germline lookup yields CDR1 LNHDA and CDR2 SQIVND (reference sequence). Trimming at V came to 6 bases and at J to 0 bases, leaving 12 bases not matched to a gene. The CDR3 protein is CASSQRTGIETTNEKLFF. CDR3 coding DNA: TGTGCCAGTAGCCAGAGGACAGGGATTGAGACAACTAATGAAAAACTGTTTTTT.

The CDR3 protein is CSVLISVRNIQYF. The CDR3 DNA sequence: TGCAGCGTCCTTATAAGCGTTCGGAACATTCAGTACTTC. The chain has TRBV29-1 and TRBJ2-4; no clear D gene. Trimming pared 6 bases from V and 7 bases from J, leaving 16 bases between. CDR1 is SQVTM and CDR2 is ANQGSEA in the germline V gene. The CDR3 covers 13 residues.

This chain uses TRBV6-2 or TRBV6-3 with TRBJ2-2, with 10 positions matching TRBD2. CDR1 is MNHEY, CDR2 SVGEGT, per germline. The ends lost 5 bases at V and 0 bases at J; junction bases unmatched: 12. The CDR3 sequence is 19 residues long. CDR3 sequence: CASSKRLAGQYANTGELFF. DNA of the CDR3: TGTGCCAGCAGTAAGAGACTAGCGGGCCAGTACGCGAACACCGGGGAGCTGTTTTTT.

V is TRBV9 and J is TRBJ1-2; 12 nucleotides match TRBD1. The ends lost 4 bases at V and 8 bases at J; junction bases unmatched: 6. CDR1 is SGDLS and CDR2 is YYNGEE in the germline V gene. The length of the CDR3 is 14 residues. The CDR3 is CASSPGQGARGYTF. The CDR3 DNA follows: TGTGCCAGCAGCCCGGGACAGGGGGCCAGAGGCTACACCTTC.

The V gene is TRBV6-2 or TRBV6-3, the J gene TRBJ1-1; perhaps TRBD1 as D (6 bases). Germline-derived CDR1 and CDR2 are MNHEY and SVGEGT. The CDR3 is 13 residues long. V lost 6 bases to trimming and J lost 4 bases, with 12 bases between them. CDR3 DNA: TGTGCCAGCAGCCCCGGACAGATCACTGAAGCTTTCTTT. Its translation is CASSPGQITEAFF.

The rearrangement joins TRBV19 to TRBJ2-5; 9 bases map to TRBD1. CDR1 and CDR2 (germline): LNHDA, SQIVND (reference sequence). This CDR3 has 15 amino acids. Trimming took 3 bases from V and 2 from J; bases not matched to a gene: 4. The CDR3 sequence: CASSIPDRGQETQYF. The CDR3 DNA is TGTGCCAGTAGTATCCCCGACAGGGGGCAAGAGACCCAGTACTTC.

The chain recombines TRBV5-1 with TRBJ2-1, with a tentative D call TRBD1 (5 bases). V was shortened by 3 bases and J by 0 bases, with 13 bases between the two germline ends. This CDR3 spans 16 amino acids. Per the germline V gene, CDR1 is SGHRS and CDR2 is YFSETQ. In DNA, the CDR3 is TGCGCCAGCAGCTCTCAGGGTTATAGCTCCTACAATGAGCAGTTCTTC. It yields the protein CASSSQGYSSYNEQFF.